A single sample gave rise to the 28 T cell receptor beta chains below, sequenced in a study of blood T cell repertoires in COVID-19. Using immunoSEQ multiplex PCR, the repertoire was profiled, and TCRdb retains in-frame clones only, with some absent. The sample includes about 110,000 clones, roughly 88% seen only once; the top ten take 0.83%. Sequencing used peripheral blood. The receptors stem from a woman aged 70-85 years with acute or convalescent COVID-19.

This clone showed up just a few times. A read error may account for a junction end that differs from germline. The gene calls are TRBV2 and TRBJ1-1, with D possibly TRBD1 on 5 matching bases. Germline V CDR1 and CDR2: SNHLY, FYNNEI. The CDR3 runs to 14 residues. CDR3 sequence reads: CASSEGDQGLTNLF. The CDR3, as DNA: TGTGCCAGCAGTGAGGGCGATCAGGGTTTGACGAACCTCTTT. Looking up the rest from reference TRBV2 and TRBJ1-1 gives the full variable domain: EPEVTQTPSHQVTQMGQEVILRCVPISNHLYFYWYRQILGQKVEFLVSFYNNEISEKSEIFDDQFSVERPDGSNFTLKIRSTKLEDSAMYFCASSEGDQGLTNLFGQGTRLTVV.

The CDR3 is CASSPRLLVDTIYF. Here the CDR3 DNA reads TGTGCCAGCAGCCCACGGTTACTTGTGGACACCATATATTTT. The rearrangement uses TRBV6-5 and TRBJ1-3; D is ambiguous. V was clipped by 6 bases and J by 8 bases, with 17 bases between them. Germline CDR1 reads MNHEY; CDR2 reads SVGAGI. CDR3 length: 14 residues.

The V call is TRBV12-3 or TRBV12-4, the J call TRBJ2-5; possible D gene TRBD1, 5 bases. The CDR3 sequence is 13 residues long. V was trimmed by 5 bases and J by 0 bases, leaving 7 bases between them. DNA for the CDR3: TGTGCCAGCAGTCGGACATACCAAGAGACCCAGTACTTC. It yields the protein CASSRTYQETQYF.

This clone was recorded once. V gene TRBV24-1 combines with J gene TRBJ1-4; D is ambiguous. Germline CDR1 KGHDR, CDR2 SFDVKD. V lost 5 bases to trimming and J lost 5 bases, with 11 bases between them. This CDR3 has 14 residues. The CDR3 DNA reads TGTGCCACCAGTGCAAAACGGGAGAATGAAAAACTGTTTTTT. Translated: CATSAKRENEKLFF.

V and J are TRBV7-2 and TRBJ2-3; 7 nucleotides align to TRBD2. The CDR3 contains 15 residues. Losses at the gene ends were 4 bases for V and 4 bases for J; bases not matched to a gene: 8. Germline CDR1 SGHTA, CDR2 FQGNSA. The chain's CDR3 is CASSWAGGMADTQYF. CDR3 DNA sequence: TGTGCCAGCAGCTGGGCCGGGGGGATGGCAGATACGCAGTATTTT. Combining the CDR3 with reference TRBV7-2 and TRBJ2-3 gives the whole variable domain GAGVSQSPSNKVTEKGKDVELRCDPISGHTALYWYRQSLGQGLEFLIYFQGNSAPDKSGLPSDRFSAERTGGSVSTLTIQRTQQEDSAVYLCASSWAGGMADTQYFGPGTRLTVL.

J is TRBJ1-3 and V is TRBV19; D remains ambiguous. Germline V lookup: CDR1 LNHDA, CDR2 SQIVND (reference sequence). The CDR3 is 13 residues long. Trimming removed 4 bases from V and 4 bases from J, with 8 bases in between. CDR3 DNA sequence: TGTGCCAGTAGTACGGGGTCCGGAAACACCATATATTTT. Amino acid sequence: CASSTGSGNTIYF. Supplemented by reference TRBV19 and TRBJ1-3, the full variable domain reads DGGITQSPKYLFRKEGQNVTLSCEQNLNHDAMYWYRQDPGQGLRLIYYSQIVNDFQKGDIAEGYSVSREKKESFPLTVTSAQKNPTAFYLCASSTGSGNTIYFGEGSWLTVV.

The rearrangement joins TRBV7-8 to TRBJ2-3; D remains unclear. V was cut by 2 bases and J by 3 bases, with 12 bases left in between. Germline V gene data show CDR1 as SGHVS and CDR2 as FQNEAQ. The CDR3 covers 15 residues. CDR3 sequence: CASSLPGIGTDTQYF. The CDR3 DNA sequence: TGTGCCAGCAGCTTACCAGGTATTGGAACAGATACGCAGTATTTT.

The chain is built from TRBV6-5 and TRBJ2-5; D may be TRBD1 (6 bases). The CDR3 contains 14 residues. Germline CDR1 and CDR2: MNHEY and SVGAGI. The V end lost 8 bases, the J end lost 1 base, and 14 bases lay between the germline ends. Written as DNA, the CDR3 is TGTGCCAGCGGGTCATACAGGGTCCAAGAGACCCAGTACTTC. Its protein is CASGSYRVQETQYF.

The V gene is TRBV7-8, the J gene TRBJ1-2; the match to TRBD1 covers 9 bases. There are 15 residues in the CDR3. V was pared by 1 base and J by 8 bases, with 8 bases of the junction left unmatched. The germline gives CDR1 SGHVS, CDR2 FQNEAQ. This CDR3 is CASSLGQQGAGGYTF. CDR3 nucleotide sequence: TGTGCCAGCAGCTTAGGCCAACAGGGGGCGGGCGGCTACACCTTC.

The chain has TRBV19 and TRBJ2-7; 13 nucleotides align to TRBD2. Germline V gives CDR1 LNHDA, CDR2 SQIVND (reference sequence). CDR3 length equals 14 residues. J lost 6 bases, V lost 4 bases, and 3 bases had no gene match. The CDR3 is CASSRGTSGAEQYF. As DNA, the CDR3 is TGTGCCAGTAGTAGAGGGACTAGCGGGGCCGAGCAGTACTTC.

The chain carries TRBV5-4 and TRBJ2-2; D call uncertain. V was cut by 2 bases and J by 1 base, with 6 bases left in between. The CDR3 runs 14 residues. CDR1 and CDR2 (germline): SGHNT, YYREEE (reference sequence). CDR3 region: CASSFDMNTGELFF. The CDR3 bases are TGTGCCAGCAGCTTCGACATGAACACCGGGGAGCTGTTTTTT.

A few counts support this clone. J is TRBJ1-1 and V is TRBV6-1, with D possibly matching TRBD1 (6 bases). CDR3 length equals 13 residues. CDR1 is MNHNS, CDR2 SASEGT, per germline. Trimming cost V 3 bases and J 6 bases, with 11 bases left between them. The CDR3 loop reads CASSDWAGAEAFF. In nucleotides, the CDR3 is TGTGCCAGCAGTGATTGGGCAGGGGCTGAAGCTTTCTTT.

The V and J genes are TRBV3-1 (or the pseudogene TRBV3-2) and TRBJ2-1; 9 nucleotides match TRBD2. The J segment lost 9 bases and the V segment lost 4 bases, leaving 10 bases of the junction unmatched. Germline V CDR1 and CDR2: LGHDT, YNNKEL (reference sequence). The CDR3 extends over 15 amino acids. The CDR3, as DNA: TGTGCCAGCAGCCCTAATAGCGGGAGCAAGGTTGAGCAGTTCTTC. It is translated as CASSPNSGSKVEQFF.

This sequence joins TRBV11-3 and TRBJ2-1; D is perhaps TRBD1 (5 bases). The CDR3 has 13 amino acids. Germline V CDR1 and CDR2: SGHNT, YENEEA. Trimming stripped 1 base from V and 6 bases from J, with 7 bases between. DNA for the CDR3: TGTGCCAGCAGCTTAGGGGGCCCCAATGAGCAGTTCTTC. This codes for CASSLGGPNEQFF.

The chain carries TRBV5-1 and TRBJ2-5; maybe TRBD2 (5 bases). From germline, CDR1 is SGHRS and CDR2 YFSETQ. The germline V and J ends were trimmed by 0 bases and 4 bases, with 13 bases remaining between them. CDR3 length equals 15 residues. DNA for the CDR3: TGCGCCAGCAGCTTGGGAGGGCTGGTGGGAGAGACCCAGTACTTC. This gives the protein CASSLGGLVGETQYF.

J is TRBJ2-1 and V is TRBV11-2; 16 bases are a match to TRBD2. The germline V gene has CDR1 SGHAT and CDR2 FQNNGV. Trimming cost V 5 bases and J 2 bases; bases outside gene matches: 3. CDR3 length: 17 residues. The CDR3 sequence is CASSTGLAGGPYNEQFF. The CDR3, as DNA: TGTGCCAGCAGCACGGGACTAGCGGGAGGGCCCTACAATGAGCAGTTCTTC.

This sequence joins TRBV7-9 and TRBJ2-3; D unclear. The CDR3 has 15 residues. Trimming left V 0 bases short and J 4 bases short, with 11 bases between. CDR1 and CDR2 (germline): SEHNR, FQNEAQ (reference sequence). The CDR3 DNA follows: TGTGCCAGCAGCTTAGCTAGTACCATAGCAGATACGCAGTATTTT. This translates into CASSLASTIADTQYF.

The chain couples TRBV19 to TRBJ1-5, with D uncertain. CDR1 and CDR2 from the germline V gene are LNHDA and SQIVND (reference sequence). The CDR3 contains 15 residues. Trimming stripped 4 bases from V and 4 bases from J, with 14 bases between. The CDR3 coding sequence is TGTGCCAGTAGTAGAGGGTCGGGAAGGAATCAGCCCCAGCATTTT. The encoded protein is CASSRGSGRNQPQHF.

CDR3 nucleotide sequence: TGTGCCTGGAGTGAACCGGGGAGCGGGGCCAACGTCCTGACTTTC. It encodes CAWSEPGSGANVLTF. The chain has TRBV30 and TRBJ2-6; possibly TRBD2 for D (5 bases). The V end lost 1 base, the J end lost 4 bases, and 11 bases lay between the germline ends. Germline assignment: CDR1 GTSNPN and CDR2 SVGIG (reference sequence). The length of the CDR3 is 15 residues.

The V and J genes are TRBV5-1 and TRBJ2-7, with D maybe TRBD1 (5 bases). The length of the CDR3 is 15 residues. Per the germline V gene, CDR1 is SGHRS and CDR2 is YFSETQ. Deletions cut 3 bases from V and 3 bases from J, with 16 bases between. CDR3 residues: CASSYDSPTNYEQYF. In DNA form, the CDR3 reads TGCGCCAGCAGCTATGACAGTCCGACCAACTACGAGCAGTACTTC.

The gene calls are TRBV2 and TRBJ2-5, with 10 nucleotides matching TRBD2. Germline loops: CDR1 SNHLY, CDR2 FYNNEI. The V gene end was trimmed by 8 bases and the J gene end by 4 bases; junction bases not matched to a gene: 16. The CDR3 has 17 residues. CDR3 in amino acids: CASQGPQAGGRAETQYF. The DNA for the CDR3 is TGTGCCAGCCAAGGGCCCCAAGCGGGGGGGCGGGCAGAGACCCAGTACTTC.

This clone was counted only a few times. CDR3 nucleotide sequence: TGTGCCAGCAGCTTAGCGCTGGCGGGGGGGCTGGATACGCAGTATTTT. As protein: CASSLALAGGLDTQYF. The genes are TRBV7-2 and TRBJ2-3; the match to TRBD2 covers 9 bases. V trimming: 0 bases; J trimming: 6 bases; junction bases outside the gene matches: 7. Germline lookup yields CDR1 SGHTA and CDR2 FQGNSA. The CDR3 length is 16 residues.

About this clone: Other DNA sequences in this specimen translate into the identical CDR3. The V call is TRBV3-1 (or the pseudogene TRBV3-2), the J call TRBJ2-2; TRBD1 might be the D (6 bases). Germline V gene sequence: CDR1 LGHDT, CDR2 YNNKEL (reference sequence). The CDR3 is 14 residues long. V shed 2 bases and J shed 5 bases, with 9 bases lying between them. CDR3 bases: TGTGCCAGCAGCCAATCTAGGGGGACCGGGGAGCTGTTTTTT. This encodes CASSQSRGTGELFF.

The rearrangement joins TRBV5-1 to TRBJ2-7; 7 bases match TRBD2. CDR3 length equals 16 residues. Germline V gene sequence: CDR1 SGHRS, CDR2 YFSETQ. V dropped 3 bases and J dropped 0; count of bases not matched to a gene: 9. DNA of the CDR3: TGCGCCAGCAGCTCCGGCGGCGCGGGGGTCTCCTACGAGCAGTACTTC. This codes for CASSSGGAGVSYEQYF.

J is TRBJ1-1 and V is TRBV2, with D uncertain. V was pared by 4 bases and J by 2 bases, with 11 bases between. CDR1 and CDR2 from the germline V gene are SNHLY and FYNNEI. CDR3 length: 14 amino acids. CDR3 DNA: TGTGCCAGCAGTGCCCGGGGAACAAACACTGAAGCTTTCTTT. It encodes CASSARGTNTEAFF.

The CDR3 sequence is CSASGLAGVLGNEQFF. Written as DNA, the CDR3 is TGCAGTGCTAGTGGCCTAGCGGGAGTACTCGGCAATGAGCAGTTCTTC. The chain employs TRBV20-1 and TRBJ2-1; 10 bases match TRBD2. The J segment lost 6 bases and the V segment lost 3 bases, leaving 11 bases of the junction unmatched. The CDR3 is 16 amino acids. Germline-derived CDR1 and CDR2 are DFQATT and SNEGSKA (reference sequence).

V gene TRBV19 combines with J gene TRBJ1-2; TRBD1 matches at 8 bases. V dropped 5 bases and J dropped 6; count of bases not matched to a gene: 11. The CDR3 runs to 15 residues. In germline, CDR1 is LNHDA, CDR2 SQIVND (reference sequence). The chain's CDR3 is CASSPRLGQGNGYTF. CDR3 coding DNA: TGTGCCAGTAGTCCCCGTCTAGGACAGGGTAATGGCTACACCTTC.

The chain links TRBV5-1 to TRBJ1-6, with TRBD1 identical over 9 bases. CDR3 size: 16 residues. Germline V gene sequence: CDR1 SGHRS, CDR2 YFSETQ. The V gene end was trimmed by 4 bases and the J gene end by 8 bases; junction bases not matched to a gene: 10. CDR3 in DNA: TGCGCCAGCAGCATTGGACAGGGGTCGGGGGATTCACCCCTCCACTTT. Its translation is CASSIGQGSGDSPLHF.